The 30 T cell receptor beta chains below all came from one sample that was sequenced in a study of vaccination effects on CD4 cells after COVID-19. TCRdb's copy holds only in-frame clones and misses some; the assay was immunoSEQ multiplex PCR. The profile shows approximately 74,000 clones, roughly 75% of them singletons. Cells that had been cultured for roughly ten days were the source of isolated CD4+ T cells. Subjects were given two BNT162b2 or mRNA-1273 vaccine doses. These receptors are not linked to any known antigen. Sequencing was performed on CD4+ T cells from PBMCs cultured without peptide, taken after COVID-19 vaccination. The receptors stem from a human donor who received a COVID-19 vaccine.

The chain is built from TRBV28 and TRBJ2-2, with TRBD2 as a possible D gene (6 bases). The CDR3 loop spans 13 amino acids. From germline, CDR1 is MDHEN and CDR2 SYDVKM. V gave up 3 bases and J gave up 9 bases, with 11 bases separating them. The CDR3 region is CASSLTSIRELFF. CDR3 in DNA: TGTGCCAGCAGTTTGACTAGTATCAGGGAGCTGTTTTTT.

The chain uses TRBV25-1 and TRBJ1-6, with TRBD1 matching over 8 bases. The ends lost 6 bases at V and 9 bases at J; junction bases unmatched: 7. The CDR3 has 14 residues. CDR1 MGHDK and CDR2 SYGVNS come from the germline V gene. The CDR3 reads CASSQGQGGSPLHF. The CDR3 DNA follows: TGTGCCAGCAGCCAAGGACAGGGCGGTTCACCCCTCCACTTT.

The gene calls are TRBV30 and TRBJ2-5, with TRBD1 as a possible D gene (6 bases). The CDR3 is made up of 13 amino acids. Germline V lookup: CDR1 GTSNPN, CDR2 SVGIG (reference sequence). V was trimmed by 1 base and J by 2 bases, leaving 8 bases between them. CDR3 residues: CAWSGTVQETQYF. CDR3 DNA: TGTGCCTGGAGTGGGACAGTTCAAGAGACCCAGTACTTC. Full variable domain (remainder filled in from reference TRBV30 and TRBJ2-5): SQTIHQWPATLVQPVGSPLSLECTVEGTSNPNLYWYRQAAGRGLQLLFYSVGIGQISSEVPQNLSASRPQDRQFILSSKKLLLSDSGFYLCAWSGTVQETQYFGPGTRLLVL.

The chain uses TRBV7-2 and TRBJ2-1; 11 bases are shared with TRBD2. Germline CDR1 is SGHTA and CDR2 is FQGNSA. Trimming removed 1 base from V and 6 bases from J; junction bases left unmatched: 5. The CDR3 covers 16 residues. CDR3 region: CASSLGGSGGANEQFF. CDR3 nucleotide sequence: TGTGCCAGCAGCTTAGGGGGTAGCGGGGGGGCCAATGAGCAGTTCTTC.

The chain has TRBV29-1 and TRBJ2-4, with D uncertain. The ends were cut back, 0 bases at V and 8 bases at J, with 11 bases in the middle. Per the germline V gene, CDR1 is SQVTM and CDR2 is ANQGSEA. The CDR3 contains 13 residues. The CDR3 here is CSVEDQVSDIQYF. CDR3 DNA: TGCAGCGTTGAAGACCAGGTGTCGGACATTCAGTACTTC.

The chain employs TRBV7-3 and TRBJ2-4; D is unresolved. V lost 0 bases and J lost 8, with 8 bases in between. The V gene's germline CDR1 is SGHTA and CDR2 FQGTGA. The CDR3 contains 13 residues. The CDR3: CASSLTNMDIQYF. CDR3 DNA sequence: TGTGCCAGCAGCTTAACGAACATGGACATTCAGTACTTC. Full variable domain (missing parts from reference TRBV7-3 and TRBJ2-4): GAGVSQTPSNKVTEKGKYVELRCDPISGHTALYWYRQSLGQGPEFLIYFQGTGAADDSGLPNDRFFAVRPEGSVSTLKIQRTERGDSAVYLCASSLTNMDIQYFGAGTRLSVL.

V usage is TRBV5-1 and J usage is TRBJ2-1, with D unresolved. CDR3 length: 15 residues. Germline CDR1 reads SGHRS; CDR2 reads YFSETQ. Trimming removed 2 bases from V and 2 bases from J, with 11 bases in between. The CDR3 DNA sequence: TGCGCCAGCAGCTTAGGTCAGGTAACCTACAATGAGCAGTTCTTC. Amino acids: CASSLGQVTYNEQFF.

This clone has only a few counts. CDR3 amino acids: CASSFGTYEQYV. The CDR3 DNA follows: TGTGCCAGCAGCTTCGGGACCTACGAGCAGTACGTC. The chain combines TRBV7-9 with TRBJ2-7; D perhaps matches TRBD2 (5 bases). Germline V lookup: CDR1 SEHNR, CDR2 FQNEAQ (reference sequence). This CDR3 has 12 residues. Trimming removed 3 bases at V and 2 bases at J, with 5 bases between.

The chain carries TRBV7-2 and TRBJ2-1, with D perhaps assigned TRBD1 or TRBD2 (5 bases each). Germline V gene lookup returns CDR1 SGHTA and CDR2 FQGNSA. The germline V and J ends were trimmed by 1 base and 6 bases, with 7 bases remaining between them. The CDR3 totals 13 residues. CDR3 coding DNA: TGTGCCAGCAGCTTAGTTGGGGGCAATGAGCAGTTCTTC. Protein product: CASSLVGGNEQFF.

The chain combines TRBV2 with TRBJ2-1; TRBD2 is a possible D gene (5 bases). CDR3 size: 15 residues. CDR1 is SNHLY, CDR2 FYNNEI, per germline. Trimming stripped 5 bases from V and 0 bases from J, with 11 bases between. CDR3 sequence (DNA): TGTGCCAGCAGTATCCTAGGGAGCTCCTACAATGAGCAGTTCTTC. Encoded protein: CASSILGSSYNEQFF. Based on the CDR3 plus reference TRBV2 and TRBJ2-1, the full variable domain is EPEVTQTPSHQVTQMGQEVILRCVPISNHLYFYWYRQILGQKVEFLVSFYNNEISEKSEIFDDQFSVERPDGSNFTLKIRSTKLEDSAMYFCASSILGSSYNEQFFGPGTRLTVL.

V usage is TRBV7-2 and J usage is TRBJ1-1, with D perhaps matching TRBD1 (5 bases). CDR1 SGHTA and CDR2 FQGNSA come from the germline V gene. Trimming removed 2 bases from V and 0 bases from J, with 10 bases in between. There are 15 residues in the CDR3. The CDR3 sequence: CASSLQGGMNTEAFF. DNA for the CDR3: TGTGCCAGCAGCTTACAGGGAGGTATGAACACTGAAGCTTTCTTT.

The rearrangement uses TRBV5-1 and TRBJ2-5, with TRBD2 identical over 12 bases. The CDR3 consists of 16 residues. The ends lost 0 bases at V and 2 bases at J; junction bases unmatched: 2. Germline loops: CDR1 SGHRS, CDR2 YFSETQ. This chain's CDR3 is CASSLELAGGQETQYF. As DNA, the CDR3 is TGCGCCAGCAGCTTGGAGCTAGCGGGGGGGCAAGAGACCCAGTACTTC.

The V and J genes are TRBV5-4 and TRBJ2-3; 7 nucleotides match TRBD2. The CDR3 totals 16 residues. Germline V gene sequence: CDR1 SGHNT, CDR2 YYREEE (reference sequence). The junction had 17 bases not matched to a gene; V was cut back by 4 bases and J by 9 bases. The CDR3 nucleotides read TGTGCCAGCAGCCCGACTAGCCTCTCGGGGTTTGGAACGCAGTATTTT. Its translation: CASSPTSLSGFGTQYF.

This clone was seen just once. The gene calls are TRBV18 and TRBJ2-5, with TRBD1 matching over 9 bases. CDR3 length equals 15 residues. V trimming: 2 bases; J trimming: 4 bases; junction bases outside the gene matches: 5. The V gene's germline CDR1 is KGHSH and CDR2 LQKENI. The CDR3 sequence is CASSPGQGSRETQYF. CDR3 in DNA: TGTGCCAGCTCACCAGGACAGGGGTCTCGAGAGACCCAGTACTTC.

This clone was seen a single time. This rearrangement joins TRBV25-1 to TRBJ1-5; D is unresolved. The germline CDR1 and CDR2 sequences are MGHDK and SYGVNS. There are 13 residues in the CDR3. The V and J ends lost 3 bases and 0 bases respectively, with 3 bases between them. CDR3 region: CASSDYSNQPQHF. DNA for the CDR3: TGTGCCAGCAGTGACTATAGCAATCAGCCCCAGCATTTT.

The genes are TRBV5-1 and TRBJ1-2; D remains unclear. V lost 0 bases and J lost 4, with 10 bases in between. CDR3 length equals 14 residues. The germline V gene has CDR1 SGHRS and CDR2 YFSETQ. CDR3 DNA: TGCGCCAGCAGCTTGGGCTACTTGGGCTATGGCTACACCTTC. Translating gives CASSLGYLGYGYTF.

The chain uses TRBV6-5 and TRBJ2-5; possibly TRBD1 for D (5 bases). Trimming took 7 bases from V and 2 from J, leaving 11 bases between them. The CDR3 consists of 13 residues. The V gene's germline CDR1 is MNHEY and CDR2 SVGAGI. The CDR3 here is CASTRTGQETQYF. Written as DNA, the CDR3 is TGTGCCAGCACTAGAACAGGACAAGAGACCCAGTACTTC.

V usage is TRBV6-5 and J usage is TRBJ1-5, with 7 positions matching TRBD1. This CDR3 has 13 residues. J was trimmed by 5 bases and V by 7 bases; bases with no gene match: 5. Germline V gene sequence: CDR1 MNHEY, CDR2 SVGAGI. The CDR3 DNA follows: TGTGCCAGCACGGGACAGAACTATCAGCCCCAGCATTTT. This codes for CASTGQNYQPQHF.

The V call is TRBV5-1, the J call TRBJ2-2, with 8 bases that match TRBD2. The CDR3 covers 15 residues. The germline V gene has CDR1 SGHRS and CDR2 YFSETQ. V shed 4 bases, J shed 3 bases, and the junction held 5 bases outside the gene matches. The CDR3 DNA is TGCGCCAGCAGCCTCGCGGGGGGATACACCGGGGAGCTGTTTTTT. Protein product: CASSLAGGYTGELFF.

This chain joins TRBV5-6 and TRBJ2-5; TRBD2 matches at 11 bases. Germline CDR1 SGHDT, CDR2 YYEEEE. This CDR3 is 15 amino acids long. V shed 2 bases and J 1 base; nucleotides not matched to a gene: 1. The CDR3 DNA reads TGTGCCAGCAGCTTTCTAGCGGGGGGCCAAGAGACCCAGTACTTC. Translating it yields CASSFLAGGQETQYF.

The CDR3 sequence: CASSAGTGGPSYEQYV. The CDR3 bases are TGTGCCAGCAGTGCCGGGACAGGGGGCCCGTCCTACGAGCAGTACGTC. The gene calls are TRBV6-1 and TRBJ2-7, with 12 bases fitting TRBD1. This CDR3 comprises 16 residues. J was trimmed by 1 base and V by 4 bases; bases with no gene match: 5. Germline values: CDR1 MNHNS, CDR2 SASEGT.

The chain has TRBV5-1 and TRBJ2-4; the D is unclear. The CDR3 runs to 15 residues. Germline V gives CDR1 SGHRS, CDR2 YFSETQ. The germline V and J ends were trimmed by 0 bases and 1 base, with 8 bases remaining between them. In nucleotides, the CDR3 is TGCGCCAGCAGCTTGGGGGGTGACGCCAAAAACATTCAGTACTTC. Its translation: CASSLGGDAKNIQYF.

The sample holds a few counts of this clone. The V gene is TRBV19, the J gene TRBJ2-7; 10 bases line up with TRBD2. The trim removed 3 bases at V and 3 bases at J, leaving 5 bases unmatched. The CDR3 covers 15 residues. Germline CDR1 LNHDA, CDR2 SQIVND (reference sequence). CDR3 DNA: TGTGCCAGTAGTATTGAGCGGGGGGGCCGCTACGAGCAGTACGTC. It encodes CASSIERGGRYEQYV.

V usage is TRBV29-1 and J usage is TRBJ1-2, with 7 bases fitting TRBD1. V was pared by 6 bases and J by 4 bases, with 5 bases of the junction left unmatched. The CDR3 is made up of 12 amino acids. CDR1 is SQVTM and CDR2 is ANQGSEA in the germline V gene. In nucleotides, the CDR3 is TGCAGCGTCGCGGACAGGTCCTATGGCTACACCTTC. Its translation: CSVADRSYGYTF.

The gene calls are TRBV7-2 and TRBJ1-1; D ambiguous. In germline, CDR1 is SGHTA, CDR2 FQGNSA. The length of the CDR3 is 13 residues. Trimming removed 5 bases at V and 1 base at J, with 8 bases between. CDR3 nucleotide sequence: TGTGCCAGCAGCCCAGGACGGAACACTGAAGCTTTCTTT. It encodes CASSPGRNTEAFF.

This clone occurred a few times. Here the CDR3 reads CASRAGNGANVLTF. The CDR3 nucleotides read TGTGCCAGCAGAGCGGGGAACGGGGCCAACGTCCTGACTTTC. The chain links TRBV6-6 to TRBJ2-6, with 7 positions matching TRBD2. The CDR3 is 14 residues long. The germline CDR1 and CDR2 sequences are MNHNY and SVGAGI (reference sequence). With V trimmed by 6 bases and J by 4 bases, 3 bases remained unmatched.

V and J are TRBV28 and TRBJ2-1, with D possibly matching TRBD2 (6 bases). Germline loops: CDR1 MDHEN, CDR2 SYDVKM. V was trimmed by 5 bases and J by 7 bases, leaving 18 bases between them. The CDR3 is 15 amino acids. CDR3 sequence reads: CASSRPGGPSNEQFF. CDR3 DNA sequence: TGTGCCAGCAGTCGCCCAGGAGGGCCATCTAATGAGCAGTTCTTC.

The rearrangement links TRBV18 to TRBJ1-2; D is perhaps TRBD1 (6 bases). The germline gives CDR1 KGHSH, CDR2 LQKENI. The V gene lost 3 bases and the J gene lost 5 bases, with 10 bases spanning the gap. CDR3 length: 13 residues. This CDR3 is CASSPETGYGYTF. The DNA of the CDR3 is TGTGCCAGCTCACCCGAGACAGGATATGGCTACACCTTC.

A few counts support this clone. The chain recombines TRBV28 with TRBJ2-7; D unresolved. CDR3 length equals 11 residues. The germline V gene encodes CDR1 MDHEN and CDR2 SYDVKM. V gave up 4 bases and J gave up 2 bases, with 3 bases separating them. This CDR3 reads CASSSAYEQYV. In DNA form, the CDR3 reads TGTGCCAGCAGTTCCGCCTACGAGCAGTACGTC.

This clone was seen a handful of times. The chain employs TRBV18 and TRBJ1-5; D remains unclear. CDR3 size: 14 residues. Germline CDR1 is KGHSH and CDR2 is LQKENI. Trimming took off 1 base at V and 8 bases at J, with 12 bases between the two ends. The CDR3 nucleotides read TGTGCCAGCTCACCACAACCCTCGCCGGAGCCCCAGCATTTT. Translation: CASSPQPSPEPQHF.